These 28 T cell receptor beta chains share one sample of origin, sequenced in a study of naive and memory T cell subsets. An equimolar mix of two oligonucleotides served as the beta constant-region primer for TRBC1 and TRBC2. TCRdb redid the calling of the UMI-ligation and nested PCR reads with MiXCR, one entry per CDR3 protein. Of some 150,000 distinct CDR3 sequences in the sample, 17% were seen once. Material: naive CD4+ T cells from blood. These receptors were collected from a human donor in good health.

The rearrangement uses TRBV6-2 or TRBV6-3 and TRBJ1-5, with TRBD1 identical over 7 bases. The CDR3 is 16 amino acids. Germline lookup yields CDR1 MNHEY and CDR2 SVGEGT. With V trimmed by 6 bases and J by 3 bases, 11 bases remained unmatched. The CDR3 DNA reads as TGTGCCAGCAGACGGGACAGCCCCACCAACAATCAGCCCCAGCATTTT. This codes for CASRRDSPTNNQPQHF.

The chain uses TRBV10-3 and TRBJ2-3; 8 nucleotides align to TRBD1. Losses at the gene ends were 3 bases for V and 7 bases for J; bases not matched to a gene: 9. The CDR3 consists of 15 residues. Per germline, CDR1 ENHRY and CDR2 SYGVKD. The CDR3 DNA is TGTGCCATCAGTGATGGCGGGCAGGGGGCGAATACGCAGTATTTT. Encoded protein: CAISDGGQGANTQYF.

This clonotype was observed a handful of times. The CDR3 DNA reads as TGCGCCAGCAGCCAAGAAGGCGCAGGGCAGCGCTCACCCCTCCACTTT. Translation gives CASSQEGAGQRSPLHF. This sequence joins TRBV4-1 and TRBJ1-6; a weak D match, TRBD1 (5 bases). The CDR3 spans 16 residues. The V gene's germline CDR1 is MGHRA and CDR2 YSYEKL. Trimming shortened V by 0 bases and J by 10 bases, and 16 bases separated the two germline ends.

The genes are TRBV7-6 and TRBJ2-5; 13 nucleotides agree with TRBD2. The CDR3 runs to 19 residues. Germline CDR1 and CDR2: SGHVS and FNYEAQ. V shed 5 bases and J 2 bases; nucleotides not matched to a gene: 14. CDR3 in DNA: TGTGCCAGCAGCCGGACTAGCGGGAGTTACTCAACCCATCAAGAGACCCAGTACTTC. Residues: CASSRTSGSYSTHQETQYF. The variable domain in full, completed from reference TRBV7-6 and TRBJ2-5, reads GAGVSQSPRYKVTKRGQDVALRCDPISGHVSLYWYRQALGQGPEFLTYFNYEAQQDKSGLPNDRFSAERPEGSISTLTIQRTEQRDSAMYRCASSRTSGSYSTHQETQYFGPGTRLLVL.

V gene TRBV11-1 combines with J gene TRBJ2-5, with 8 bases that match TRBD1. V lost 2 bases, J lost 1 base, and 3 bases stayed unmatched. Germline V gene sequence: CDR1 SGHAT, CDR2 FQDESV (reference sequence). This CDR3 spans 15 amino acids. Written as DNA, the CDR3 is TGTGCCAGCAGCTTATCGGACAGGGTCCAAGAGACCCAGTACTTC. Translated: CASSLSDRVQETQYF.

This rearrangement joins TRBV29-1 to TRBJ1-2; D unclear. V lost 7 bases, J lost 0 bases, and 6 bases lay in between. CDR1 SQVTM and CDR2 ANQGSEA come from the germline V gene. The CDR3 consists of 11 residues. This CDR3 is CSEVSNYGYTF. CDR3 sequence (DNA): TGCAGCGAGGTGTCTAACTATGGCTACACCTTC.

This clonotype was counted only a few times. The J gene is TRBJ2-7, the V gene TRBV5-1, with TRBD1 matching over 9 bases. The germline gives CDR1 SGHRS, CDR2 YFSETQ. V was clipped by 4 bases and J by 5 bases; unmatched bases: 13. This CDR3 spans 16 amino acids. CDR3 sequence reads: CASSPAPGQGLNEQYF. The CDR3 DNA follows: TGCGCCAGCAGCCCGGCGCCGGGACAGGGACTCAACGAGCAGTACTTC.

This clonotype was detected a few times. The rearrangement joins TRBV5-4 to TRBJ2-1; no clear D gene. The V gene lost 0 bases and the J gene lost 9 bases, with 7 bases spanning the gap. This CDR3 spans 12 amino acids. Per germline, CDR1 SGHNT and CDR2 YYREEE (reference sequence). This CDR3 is CASSLGLIEQFF. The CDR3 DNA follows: TGTGCCAGCAGCTTGGGATTAATTGAGCAGTTCTTC.

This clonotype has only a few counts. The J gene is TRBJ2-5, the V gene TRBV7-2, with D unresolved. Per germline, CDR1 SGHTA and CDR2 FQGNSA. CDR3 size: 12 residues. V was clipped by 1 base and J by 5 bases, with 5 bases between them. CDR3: CASSLVRETQYF. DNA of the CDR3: TGTGCCAGCAGCTTAGTAAGGGAGACCCAGTACTTC.

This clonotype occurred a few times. The CDR3 bases are TGTGCCAGCAGATTGACGGCGAATCAGCCCCAGCATTTT. Its translation is CASRLTANQPQHF. The chain combines TRBV27 with TRBJ1-5; D unclear. Germline CDR1 is MNHEY and CDR2 is SMNVEV (reference sequence). This CDR3 is built from 13 residues. V was clipped by 6 bases and J by 4 bases, with 10 bases between them.

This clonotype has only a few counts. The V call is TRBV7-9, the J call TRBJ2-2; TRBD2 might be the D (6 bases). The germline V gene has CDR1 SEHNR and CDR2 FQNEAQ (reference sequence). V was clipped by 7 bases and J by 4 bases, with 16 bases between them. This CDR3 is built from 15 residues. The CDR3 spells CASTQGQGGTGELFF. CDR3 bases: TGTGCCAGCACCCAAGGGCAGGGAGGCACCGGGGAGCTGTTTTTT. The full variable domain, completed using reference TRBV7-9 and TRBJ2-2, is DTGVSQNPRHKITKRGQNVTFRCDPISEHNRLYWYRQTLGQGPEFLTYFQNEAQLEKSRLLSDRFSAERPKGSFSTLEIQRTEQGDSAMYLCASTQGQGGTGELFFGEGSRLTVL.

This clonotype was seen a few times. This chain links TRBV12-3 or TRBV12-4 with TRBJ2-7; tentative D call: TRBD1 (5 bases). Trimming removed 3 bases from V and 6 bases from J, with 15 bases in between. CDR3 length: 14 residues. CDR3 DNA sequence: TGTGCCAGCAGTTTTGGGGCAGGGTTGTTCGAGCAGTACTTC. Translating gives CASSFGAGLFEQYF.

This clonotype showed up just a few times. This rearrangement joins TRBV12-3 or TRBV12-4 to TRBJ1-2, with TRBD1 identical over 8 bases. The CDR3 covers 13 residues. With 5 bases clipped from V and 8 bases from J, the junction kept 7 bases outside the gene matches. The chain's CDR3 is CASSPGQGRGYTF. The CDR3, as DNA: TGTGCCAGCAGTCCTGGACAGGGACGAGGCTACACCTTC.

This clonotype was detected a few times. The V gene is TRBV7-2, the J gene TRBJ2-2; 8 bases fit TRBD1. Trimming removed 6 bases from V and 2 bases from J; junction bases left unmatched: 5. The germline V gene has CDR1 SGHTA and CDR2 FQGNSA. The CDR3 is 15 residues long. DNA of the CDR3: TGTGCCAGCAGAAACAGGGGGGACAACACCGGGGAGCTGTTTTTT. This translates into CASRNRGDNTGELFF. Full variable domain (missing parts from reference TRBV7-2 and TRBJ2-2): GAGVSQSPSNKVTEKGKDVELRCDPISGHTALYWYRQSLGQGLEFLIYFQGNSAPDKSGLPSDRFSAERTGGSVSTLTIQRTQQEDSAVYLCASRNRGDNTGELFFGEGSRLTVL.

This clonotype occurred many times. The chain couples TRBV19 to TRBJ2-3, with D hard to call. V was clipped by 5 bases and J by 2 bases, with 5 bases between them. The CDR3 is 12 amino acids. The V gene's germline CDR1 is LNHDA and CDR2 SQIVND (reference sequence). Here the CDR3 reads CASSPTTDTQYF. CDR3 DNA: TGTGCCAGTAGTCCGACCACAGATACGCAGTATTTT.

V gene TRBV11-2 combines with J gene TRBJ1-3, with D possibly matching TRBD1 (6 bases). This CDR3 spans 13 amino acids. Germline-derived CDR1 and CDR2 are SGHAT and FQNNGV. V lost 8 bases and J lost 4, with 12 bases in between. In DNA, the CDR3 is TGTGCCAGCGGAATTGACAGGGGAAACACCATATATTTT. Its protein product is CASGIDRGNTIYF. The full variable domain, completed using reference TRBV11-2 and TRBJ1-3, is EAGVAQSPRYKIIEKRQSVAFWCNPISGHATLYWYQQILGQGPKLLIQFQNNGVVDDSQLPKDRFSAERLKGVDSTLKIQPAKLEDSAVYLCASGIDRGNTIYFGEGSWLTVV.

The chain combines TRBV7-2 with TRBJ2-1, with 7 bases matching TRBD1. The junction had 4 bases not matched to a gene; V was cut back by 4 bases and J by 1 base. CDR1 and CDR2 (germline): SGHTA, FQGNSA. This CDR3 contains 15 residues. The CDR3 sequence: CASSSRQGSYNEQFF. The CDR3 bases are TGTGCCAGCAGCTCTCGACAGGGATCCTACAATGAGCAGTTCTTC.

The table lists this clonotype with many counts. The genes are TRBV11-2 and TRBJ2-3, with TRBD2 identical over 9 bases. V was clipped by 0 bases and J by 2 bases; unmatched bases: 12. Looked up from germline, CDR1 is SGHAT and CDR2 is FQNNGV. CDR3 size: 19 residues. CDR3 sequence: CASSLDGGRGLATTDTQYF. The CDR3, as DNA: TGTGCCAGCAGCTTAGACGGGGGGAGAGGACTAGCGACCACAGATACGCAGTATTTT.

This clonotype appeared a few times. The CDR3 here is CAKPKGGGEVNEQFF. CDR3 sequence (DNA): TGTGCCAAACCAAAGGGAGGGGGAGAGGTTAATGAGCAGTTCTTC. The genes are TRBV25-1 and TRBJ2-1; a possible D gene is TRBD2 (7 bases). This CDR3 comprises 15 residues. Germline V gives CDR1 MGHDK, CDR2 SYGVNS. The V gene lost 10 bases and the J gene lost 7 bases, with 23 bases spanning the gap.

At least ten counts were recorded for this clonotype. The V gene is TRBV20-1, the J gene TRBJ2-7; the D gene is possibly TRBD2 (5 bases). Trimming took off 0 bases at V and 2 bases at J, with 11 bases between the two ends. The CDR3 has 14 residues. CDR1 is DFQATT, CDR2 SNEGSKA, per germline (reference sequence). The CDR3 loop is CSARDRGSTYEQYF. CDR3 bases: TGCAGTGCTAGAGACCGCGGGTCCACCTACGAGCAGTACTTC.

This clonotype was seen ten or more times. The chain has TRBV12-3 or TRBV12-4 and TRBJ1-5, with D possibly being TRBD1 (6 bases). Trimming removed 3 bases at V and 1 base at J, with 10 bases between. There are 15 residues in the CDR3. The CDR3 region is CASSFWGASNQPQHF. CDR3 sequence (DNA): TGTGCCAGCAGTTTCTGGGGGGCGAGCAATCAGCCCCAGCATTTT.

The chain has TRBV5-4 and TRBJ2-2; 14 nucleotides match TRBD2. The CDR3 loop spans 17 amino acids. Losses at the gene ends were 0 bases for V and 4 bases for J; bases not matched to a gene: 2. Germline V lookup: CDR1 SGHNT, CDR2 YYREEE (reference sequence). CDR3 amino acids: CASSLATSGRVTGELFF. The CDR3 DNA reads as TGTGCCAGCAGCTTGGCGACTAGCGGGAGGGTCACCGGGGAGCTGTTTTTT.

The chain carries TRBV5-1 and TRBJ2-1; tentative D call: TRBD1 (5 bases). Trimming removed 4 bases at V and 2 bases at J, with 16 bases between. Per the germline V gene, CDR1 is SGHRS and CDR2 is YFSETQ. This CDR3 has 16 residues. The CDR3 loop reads CASSGDSTLTYNEQFF. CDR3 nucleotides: TGCGCCAGCAGCGGCGACAGTACACTAACCTACAATGAGCAGTTCTTC.

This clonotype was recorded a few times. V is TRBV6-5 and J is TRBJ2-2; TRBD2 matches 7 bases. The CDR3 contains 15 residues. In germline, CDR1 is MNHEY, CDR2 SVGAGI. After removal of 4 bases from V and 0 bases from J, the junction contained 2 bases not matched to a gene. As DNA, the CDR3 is TGTGCCAGCAGTTTCCTAGCGGCGAACACCGGGGAGCTGTTTTTT. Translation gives CASSFLAANTGELFF.

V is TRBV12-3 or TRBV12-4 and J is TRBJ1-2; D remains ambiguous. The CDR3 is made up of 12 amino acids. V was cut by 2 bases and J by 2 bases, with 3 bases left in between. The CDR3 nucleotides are TGTGCCAGCAGTTTATTCAACTATGGCTACACCTTC. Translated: CASSLFNYGYTF.

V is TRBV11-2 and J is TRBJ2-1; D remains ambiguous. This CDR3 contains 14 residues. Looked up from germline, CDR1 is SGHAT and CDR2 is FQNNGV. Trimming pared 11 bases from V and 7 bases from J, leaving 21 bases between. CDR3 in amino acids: CAARSGFSGNEQFF. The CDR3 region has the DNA TGTGCCGCCAGAAGTGGTTTCTCCGGGAATGAGCAGTTCTTC.

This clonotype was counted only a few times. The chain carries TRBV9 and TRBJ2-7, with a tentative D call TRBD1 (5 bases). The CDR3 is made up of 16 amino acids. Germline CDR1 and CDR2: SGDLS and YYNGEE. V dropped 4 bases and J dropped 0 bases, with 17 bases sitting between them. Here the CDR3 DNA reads TGTGCCAGCAGCCCTCGGACGGACATCCGCTCCTACGAGCAGTACTTC. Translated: CASSPRTDIRSYEQYF.

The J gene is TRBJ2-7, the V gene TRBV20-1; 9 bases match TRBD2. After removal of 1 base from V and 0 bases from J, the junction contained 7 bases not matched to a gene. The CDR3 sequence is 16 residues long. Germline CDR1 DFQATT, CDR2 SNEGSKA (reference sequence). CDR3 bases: TGCAGTGCTAGAGCTTGGCCTAGCGGGAACTCCTACGAGCAGTACTTC. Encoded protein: CSARAWPSGNSYEQYF.